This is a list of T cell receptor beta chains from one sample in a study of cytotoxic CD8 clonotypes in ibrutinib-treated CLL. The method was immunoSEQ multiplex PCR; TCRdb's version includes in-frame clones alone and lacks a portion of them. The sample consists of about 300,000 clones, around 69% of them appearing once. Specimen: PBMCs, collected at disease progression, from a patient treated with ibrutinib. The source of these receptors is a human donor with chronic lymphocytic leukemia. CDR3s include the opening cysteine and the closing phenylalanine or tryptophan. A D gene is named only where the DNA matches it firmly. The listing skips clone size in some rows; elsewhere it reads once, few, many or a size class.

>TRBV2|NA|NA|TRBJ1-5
TGTGCCAGCGGCCCGGTTGGTGGAGGAACTCAGCCCCAGCATTTT
CASGPVGGGTQPQHF
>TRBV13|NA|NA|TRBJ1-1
TGTGCCAGCAGCGCCTACGCGGGCGCGAACACTGAAGCTTTCTTT
CASSAYAGANTEAFF
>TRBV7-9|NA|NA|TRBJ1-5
TGTGCCAGCAGCTTATCGTCGGGGATCAATCAGCCCCAGCATTTT
CASSLSSGINQPQHF
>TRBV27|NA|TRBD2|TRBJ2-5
TGTGCCAGCAGTCCTACTAGCGGTCCGTGGGGGGGGACCCAGTACTTC
CASSPTSGPWGGTQYF
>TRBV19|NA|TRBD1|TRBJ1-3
TGTGCCAGTAGGAGGACAGGAGGAAACACCATATATTTT
CASRRTGGNTIYF
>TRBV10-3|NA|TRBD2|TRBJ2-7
TGTGCCATCAGTGAGCGGGGGGTCCCCTACGAGCAGTACTTC
CAISERGVPYEQYF
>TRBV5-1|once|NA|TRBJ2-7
TGCGCCAGCAGCTACTCGACGGAGGTTTTCTCCTACGAGCAGTACTTC
CASSYSTEVFSYEQYF
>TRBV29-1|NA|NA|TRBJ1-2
TGCAGCGTTGATCAGGGGAGGGGGTATGGCTACACCTTC
CSVDQGRGYGYTF
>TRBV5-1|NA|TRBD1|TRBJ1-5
TGCGCCAGCAGCTTAAGACAGGGTGGGAAGCCCCAGCATTTT
CASSLRQGGKPQHF
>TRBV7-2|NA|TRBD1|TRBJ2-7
TGTGCCAGCAGCTTATTAACGGGACAGCGCTACGAGCAGTACTTC
CASSLLTGQRYEQYF
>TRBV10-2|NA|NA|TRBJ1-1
TGCGCCAGCAATACAGGATTTACTACTGAAGCTTTCTTT
CASNTGFTTEAFF
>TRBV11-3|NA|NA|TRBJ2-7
TGTGCCAGCAGCTTAGATACAGGGTCCTACGAGCAGTACTTC
CASSLDTGSYEQYF
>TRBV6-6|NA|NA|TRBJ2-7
TGTGCCAGCATGCGGGACAGAAACCCCTACGAGCAGTACTTC
CASMRDRNPYEQYF
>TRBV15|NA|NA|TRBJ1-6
TGTGCCACCAGCAGAGATCCAGATTCACCCCTCCACTTT
CATSRDPDSPLHF
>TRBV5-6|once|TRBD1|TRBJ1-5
TGTGCCAGCACCAGGACAGGGGGCGGCAATCAGCCCCAGCATTTT
CASTRTGGGNQPQHF
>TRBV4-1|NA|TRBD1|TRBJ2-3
TGCGCCAGCAGCCAACGGACAGGAAGCACAGATACGCAGTATTTT
CASSQRTGSTDTQYF
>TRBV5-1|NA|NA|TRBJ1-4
TGCGCCAGCAGCTTGGCCCCAGTCAATAATGAAAAACTGTTTTTT
CASSLAPVNNEKLFF
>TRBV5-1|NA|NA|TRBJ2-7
TGCGCCAGCCGCGGGACAGCGTCCTACGAGCAGTACTTC
CASRGTASYEQYF
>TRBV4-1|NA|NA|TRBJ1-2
TGCGCCAGCAGCCAAGTGGGACCAACTAACTATGGCTACACCTTC
CASSQVGPTNYGYTF
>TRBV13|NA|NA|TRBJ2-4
TGTGCCAGCAGCGTCGAAGGGAGACGGATAGTAGCCAAAAACATTCAGTACTTC
CASSVEGRRIVAKNIQYF
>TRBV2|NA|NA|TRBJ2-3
TGTGCCAGCAGTGAACATCGGCGAGCAACCCCCACAGATACGCAGTATTTT
CASSEHRRATPTDTQYF
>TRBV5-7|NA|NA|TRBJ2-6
TGTGCCAGCAGCCGGGGTTGCCGGGGCCCTTACTCTGGGGCCAACGTCCTGACTTTC
CASSRGCRGPYSGANVLTF
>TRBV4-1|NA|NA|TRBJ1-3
TGCGCCAGCAGCCCATGGCCCCGGGGTACTGGAAACACCATATATTTT
CASSPWPRGTGNTIYF
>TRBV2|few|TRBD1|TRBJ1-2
TGTGCCAGCAGGACAGACAGGGTAGGGTATGGCTACACCTTC
CASRTDRVGYGYTF
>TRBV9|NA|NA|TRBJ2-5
TGTGCCAGCAGCCAGCGATCGGGTCGAGAGACCCAGTACTTC
CASSQRSGRETQYF
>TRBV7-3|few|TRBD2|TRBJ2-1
TGTGCCAGCAGCTTGGGACTAGCGAGGGAAGATGAGCAGTTCTTC
CASSLGLAREDEQFF
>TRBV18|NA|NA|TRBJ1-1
TGTGCCAGCTCACCACCGGCAGCCTTGAACACTGAAGCTTTCTTT
CASSPPAALNTEAFF
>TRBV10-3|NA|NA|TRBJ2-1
TGTGCCATCGGCCCTGACCCGGATGAGCAGTTCTTC
CAIGPDPDEQFF
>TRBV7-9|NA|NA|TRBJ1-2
TGTGCCAGCAGCTTTTTCTCAGGGGTTGACACCTTC
CASSFFSGVDTF
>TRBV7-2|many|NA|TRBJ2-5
TGTGCCAGCAGCTTCGGGGGCAGCCAAGAGACCCAGTACTTC
CASSFGGSQETQYF
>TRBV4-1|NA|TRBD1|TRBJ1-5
TGCGCCAGCAGCCCCCGGGGACAGACCTTGGGCAATCAGCCCCAGCATTTT
CASSPRGQTLGNQPQHF
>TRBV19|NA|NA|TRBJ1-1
TGTGCCAGTAGTATCATCGCGGCTGGCTCTGAAGCTTTCTTT
CASSIIAAGSEAFF
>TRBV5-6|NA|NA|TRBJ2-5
TGTGCCAGCAGCTTGGACAGGGCTAAGACCCAGTACTTC
CASSLDRAKTQYF
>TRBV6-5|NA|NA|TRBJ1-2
TGTGCCAGCAGCCCGCGAGCTAACTATGGCTACACCTTC
CASSPRANYGYTF
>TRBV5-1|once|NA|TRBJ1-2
TGCGCCAGCAGCTTGGTTTCACCCCGGGGCTACACCTTC
CASSLVSPRGYTF
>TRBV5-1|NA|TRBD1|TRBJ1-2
TGCGCCAGCAGCTACGCATCCGGGACAGGGGATTTGAGGGGTGGCTACACCTTC
CASSYASGTGDLRGGYTF
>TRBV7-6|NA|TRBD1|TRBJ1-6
TGTGCCAGCAGTCCCTGGACAGGGATTAATTCACCCCTCCACTTT
CASSPWTGINSPLHF
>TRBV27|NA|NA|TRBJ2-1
TGTGCCAGCAGGAAAGGCGGGGAACACTACAATGAGCAGTTCTTC
CASRKGGEHYNEQFF
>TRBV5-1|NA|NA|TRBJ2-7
TGCGCCAGCAGCTTGGCCTGGGGGTACTACGAGCAGTACTTC
CASSLAWGYYEQYF
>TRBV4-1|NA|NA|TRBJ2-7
TGCGCCAGCAGCCAAGAGCAAAGGGAGTACGGATCCTACGAGCAGTACTTC
CASSQEQREYGSYEQYF
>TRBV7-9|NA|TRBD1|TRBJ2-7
TGTGCCAGCGAGAACGACAGGGTTCCCTACGAGCAGTACTTC
CASENDRVPYEQYF
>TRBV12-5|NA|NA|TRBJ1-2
TGTGCTAGTGGTATGACACCTACCCCCCCTAACTATGGCTACACCTTC
CASGMTPTPPNYGYTF
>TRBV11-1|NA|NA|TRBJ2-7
TGTGCCAGCAGCTTCTCGGGCCGTTACGAGCAGTACTTC
CASSFSGRYEQYF
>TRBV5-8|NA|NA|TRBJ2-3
TGTGCCAGCAGTGGAGGACGATATACGCAGTATTTT
CASSGGRYTQYF
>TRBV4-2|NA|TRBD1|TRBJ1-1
TGTGCCAGCAGCCAGACAGGGCCCGATGACACTGAAGCTTTCTTT
CASSQTGPDDTEAFF
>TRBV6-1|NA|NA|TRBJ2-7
TGTGCCAGCAGTGGACCGGGACACGCTGTGGGATCCTACGAGCAGTACTTC
CASSGPGHAVGSYEQYF
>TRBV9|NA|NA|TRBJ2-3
TGTGCCAGCAGCCTACAGGGATTAGGGACAGATACGCAGTATTTT
CASSLQGLGTDTQYF